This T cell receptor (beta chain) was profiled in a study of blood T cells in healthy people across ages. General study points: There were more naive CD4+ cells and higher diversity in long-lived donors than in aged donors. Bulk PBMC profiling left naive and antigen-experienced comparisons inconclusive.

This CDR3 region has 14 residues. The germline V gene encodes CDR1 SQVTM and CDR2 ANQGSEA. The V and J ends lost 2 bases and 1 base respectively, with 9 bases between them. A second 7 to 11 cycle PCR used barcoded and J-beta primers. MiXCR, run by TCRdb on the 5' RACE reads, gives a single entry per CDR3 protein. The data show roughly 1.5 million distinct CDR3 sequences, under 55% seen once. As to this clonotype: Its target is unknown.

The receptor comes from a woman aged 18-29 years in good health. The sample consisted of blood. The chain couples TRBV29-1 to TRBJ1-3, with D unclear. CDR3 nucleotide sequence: TGCAGCGTTGAATTATTCTCATCTGGAAACACCATATATTTT. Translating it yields CSVELFSSGNTIYF.